This T cell receptor (beta chain) was sequenced for a study of human T cells and chemical hapten exposure. Overall study: Researchers reported sensitizing an approximately 2 cm by approximately 2 cm upper inner arm skin site with 2% DPC. Study-wide results and caveats: TCRs at high frequency, those above 1 in 1000, did not change with DPC sensitization.

The time point denotes: patch test 1, 2 weeks after DPC sensitization. Treatment meaning: therapeutic diphenylcyclopropenone sensitization with weekly scalp DPC. The ends were cut back, 6 bases at V and 0 bases at J, with 9 bases in the middle. The CDR3 sequence is 13 residues long. CDR1 and CDR2 (germline): MNHEY, SMNVEV (reference sequence). TCRdb recomputed calls from the RACE reads with MiXCR, one row per CDR3 protein. The table has 70,000 to 80,000 distinct CDR3 sequences, around a third seen once; the top ten hold about 9.6%. As regards this clonotype: Its antigen is not known.

The input for sequencing was whole blood, taken in connection with sensitization to the hapten diphenylcyclopropenone (DPC). The rearrangement uses TRBV27 and TRBJ2-7, with D hard to call. The TCR sequence derives from a man aged 40-49 years with alopecia areata. Some clones in this sample may be carry-over from other donors' samples. CDR3 DNA: TGTGCCAGCAGATTAGGCACCTCCTACGAGCAGTACTTC. Protein: CASRLGTSYEQYF.